The sequence of this T cell receptor beta chain was determined in a study of a mutant IDH1 vaccine in newly diagnosed glioma. Study summary: Onset of vaccination occurred 4-6 weeks following radiotherapy alone, or with temozolomide cycles.

Sequencing was performed with immunoSEQ multiplex PCR; in TCRdb, only in-frame clones are kept and a portion is missing. The table shows more than 35,000 clones, with 80% to 90% occurring only once. J lost 3 bases, V lost 5 bases, and 7 bases had no gene match. Per the germline V gene, CDR1 is SEHNR and CDR2 is FQNEAQ (reference sequence). CDR3 length: 14 residues. The study's findings and limits: Researchers report vaccine-induced immune responses in about 93% of patients. Whatever changes occurred in top peripheral T cell clonotypes seemed unrelated to pseudoprogression.

About this clone itself: As yet, its antigen is unknown.

Time point denoted: week 5, during vaccination. It was 300 ug of mutant IDH1 20-mer peptide that made up each vaccine dose, given with topical imiquimod. Donors had new WHO grade 3 or 4 IDH1-mutant, ATRX-lost astrocytomas. Specimen: PBMCs, collected from a glioma patient whose treatment included an IDH1 peptide vaccine. The clonotype was recovered from a man in his forties with glioma. The genes are TRBV7-9 and TRBJ2-7; 7 nucleotides align to TRBD1. CDR3 sequence: CASSHPTGLYEQYF. The CDR3 coding sequence is TGTGCCAGCAGCCACCCGACAGGGCTCTACGAGCAGTACTTC.